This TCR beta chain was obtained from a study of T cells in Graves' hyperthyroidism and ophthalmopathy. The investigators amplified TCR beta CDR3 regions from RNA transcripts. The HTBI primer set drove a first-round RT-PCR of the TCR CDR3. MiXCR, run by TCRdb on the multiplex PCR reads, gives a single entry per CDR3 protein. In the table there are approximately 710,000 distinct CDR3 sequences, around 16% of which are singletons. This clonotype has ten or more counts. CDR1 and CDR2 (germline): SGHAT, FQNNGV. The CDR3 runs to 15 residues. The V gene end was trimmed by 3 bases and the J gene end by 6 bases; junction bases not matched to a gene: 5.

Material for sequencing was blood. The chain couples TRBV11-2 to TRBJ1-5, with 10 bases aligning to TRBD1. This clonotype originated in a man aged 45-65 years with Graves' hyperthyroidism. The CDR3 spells CASSFGTGEFQPQHF. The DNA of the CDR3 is TGTGCCAGCAGCTTTGGGACAGGGGAGTTTCAGCCCCAGCATTTT.